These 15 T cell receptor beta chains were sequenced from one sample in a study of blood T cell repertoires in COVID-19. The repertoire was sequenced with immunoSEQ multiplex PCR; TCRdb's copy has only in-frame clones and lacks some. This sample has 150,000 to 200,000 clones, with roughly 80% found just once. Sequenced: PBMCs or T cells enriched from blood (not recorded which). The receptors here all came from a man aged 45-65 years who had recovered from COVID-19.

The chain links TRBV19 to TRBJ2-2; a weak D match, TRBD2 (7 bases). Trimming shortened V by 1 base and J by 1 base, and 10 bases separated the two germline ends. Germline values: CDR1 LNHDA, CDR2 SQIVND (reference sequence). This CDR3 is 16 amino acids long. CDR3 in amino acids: CASSIAGGLNTGELFF. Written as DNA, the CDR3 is TGTGCCAGTAGTATAGCGGGGGGCCTGAACACCGGGGAGCTGTTTTTT.

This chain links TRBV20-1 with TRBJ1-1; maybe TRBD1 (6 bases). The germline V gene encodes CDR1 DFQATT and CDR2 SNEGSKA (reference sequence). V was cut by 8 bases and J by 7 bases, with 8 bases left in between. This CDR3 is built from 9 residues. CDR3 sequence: CSPQGEAFF. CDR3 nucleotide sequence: TGCAGTCCACAGGGTGAAGCTTTCTTT.

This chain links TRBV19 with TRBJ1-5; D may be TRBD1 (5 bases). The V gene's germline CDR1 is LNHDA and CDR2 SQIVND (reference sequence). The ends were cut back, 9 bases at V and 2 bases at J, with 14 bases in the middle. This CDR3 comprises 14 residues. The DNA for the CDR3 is TGTGCCAGCATAAGGCAGGGTGGCAATCAGCCCCAGCATTTT. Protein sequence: CASIRQGGNQPQHF.

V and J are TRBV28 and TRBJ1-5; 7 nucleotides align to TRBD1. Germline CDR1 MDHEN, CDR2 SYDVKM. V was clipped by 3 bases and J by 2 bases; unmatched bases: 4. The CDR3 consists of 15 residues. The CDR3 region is CASSLPGQGNQPQHF. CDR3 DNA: TGTGCCAGCAGTTTGCCCGGACAGGGCAATCAGCCCCAGCATTTT.

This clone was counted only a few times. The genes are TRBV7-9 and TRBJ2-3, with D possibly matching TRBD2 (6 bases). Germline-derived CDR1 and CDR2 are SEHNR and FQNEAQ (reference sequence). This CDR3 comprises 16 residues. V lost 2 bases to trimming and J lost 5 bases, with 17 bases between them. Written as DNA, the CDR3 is TGTGCCAGCAGCTTATGGCGTAGCGGAAAAGAAGATACGCAGTATTTT. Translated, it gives CASSLWRSGKEDTQYF.

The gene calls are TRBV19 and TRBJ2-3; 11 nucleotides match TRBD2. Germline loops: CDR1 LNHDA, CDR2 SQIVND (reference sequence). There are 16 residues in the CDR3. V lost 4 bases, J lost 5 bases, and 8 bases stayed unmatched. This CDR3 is CASSTLAGGLGDTQYF. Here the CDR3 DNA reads TGTGCCAGTAGTACCTTAGCGGGAGGGCTTGGAGATACGCAGTATTTT.

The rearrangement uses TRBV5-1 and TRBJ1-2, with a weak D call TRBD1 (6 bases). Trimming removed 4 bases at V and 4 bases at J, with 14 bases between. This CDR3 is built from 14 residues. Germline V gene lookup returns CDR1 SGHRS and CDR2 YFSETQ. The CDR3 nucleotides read TGCGCCAGCAGCCCGACAGGAGAGTCCTATGGCTACACCTTC. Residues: CASSPTGESYGYTF. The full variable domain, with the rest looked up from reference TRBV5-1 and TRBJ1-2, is KAGVTQTPRYLIKTRGQQVTLSCSPISGHRSVSWYQQTPGQGLQFLFEYFSETQRNKGNFPGRFSGRQFSNSRSEMNVSTLELGDSALYLCASSPTGESYGYTFGSGTRLTVV.

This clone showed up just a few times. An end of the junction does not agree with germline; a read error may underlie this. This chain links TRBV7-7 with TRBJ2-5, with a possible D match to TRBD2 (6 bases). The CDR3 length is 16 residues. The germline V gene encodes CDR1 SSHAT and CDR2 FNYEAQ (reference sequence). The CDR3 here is CASSLDVGRNQETQYF. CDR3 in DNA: TGTGCTAGCAGCTTAGACGTTGGGAGGAACCAAGAGACCCAGTACTTC.

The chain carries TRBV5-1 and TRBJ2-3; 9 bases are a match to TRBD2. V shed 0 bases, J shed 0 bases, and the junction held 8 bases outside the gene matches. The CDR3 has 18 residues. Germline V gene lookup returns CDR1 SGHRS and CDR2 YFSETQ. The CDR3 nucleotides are TGCGCCAGCAGCTTGGCTCGACTAGCGGACAGTAGCACAGATACGCAGTATTTT. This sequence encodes CASSLARLADSSTDTQYF.

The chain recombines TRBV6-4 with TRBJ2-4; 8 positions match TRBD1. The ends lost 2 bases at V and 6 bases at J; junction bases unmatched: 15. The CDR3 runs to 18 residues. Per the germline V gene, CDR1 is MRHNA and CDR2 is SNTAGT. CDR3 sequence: CASSDPRYGRGPPNIQYF. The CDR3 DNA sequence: TGTGCCAGCAGTGACCCGAGGTACGGCAGGGGGCCCCCAAACATTCAGTACTTC.

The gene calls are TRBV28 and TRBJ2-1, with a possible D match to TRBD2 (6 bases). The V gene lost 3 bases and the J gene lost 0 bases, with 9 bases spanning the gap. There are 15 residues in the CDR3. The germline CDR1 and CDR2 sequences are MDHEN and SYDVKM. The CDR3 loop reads CASSFWDFSYNEQFF. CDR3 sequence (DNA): TGTGCCAGCAGTTTCTGGGACTTCTCCTACAATGAGCAGTTCTTC.

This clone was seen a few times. The CDR3 DNA reads as TGCGCCAGCAGCCAGCTAGCGGGGGGCTACGAGCAGTACTTC. Protein: CASSQLAGGYEQYF. This chain connects TRBV4-1 to TRBJ2-7; TRBD2 matches at 11 bases. Germline CDR1 reads MGHRA; CDR2 reads YSYEKL. The CDR3 is 14 amino acids. Germline trimming cut 3 bases from V and 3 bases from J; bases unmatched to any gene: 1.

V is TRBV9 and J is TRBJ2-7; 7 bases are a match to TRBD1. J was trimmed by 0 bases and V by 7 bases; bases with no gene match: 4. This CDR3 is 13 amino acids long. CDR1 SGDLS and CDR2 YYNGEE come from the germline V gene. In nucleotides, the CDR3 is TGTGCCAGCGCAGGGACAGCCTCCTACGAGCAGTACTTC. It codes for CASAGTASYEQYF.

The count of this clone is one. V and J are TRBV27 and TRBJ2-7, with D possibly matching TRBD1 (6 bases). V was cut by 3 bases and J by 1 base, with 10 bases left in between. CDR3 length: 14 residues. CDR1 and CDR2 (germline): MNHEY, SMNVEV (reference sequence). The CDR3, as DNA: TGTGCCAGCAGTTTGGGGGCCGCATCCTACGAGCAGTACTTC. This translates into CASSLGAASYEQYF.

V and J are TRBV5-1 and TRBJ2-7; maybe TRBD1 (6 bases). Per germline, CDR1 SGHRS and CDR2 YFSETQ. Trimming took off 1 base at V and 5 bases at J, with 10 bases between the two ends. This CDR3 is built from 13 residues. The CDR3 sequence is CASSLLGADEQYF. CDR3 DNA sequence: TGCGCCAGCAGCTTGTTGGGGGCAGACGAGCAGTACTTC.